One TCR beta chain is described in this entry. This sample stems from a study of blood T cell repertoires in COVID-19. The method was immunoSEQ multiplex PCR; TCRdb's version includes in-frame clones alone and lacks a portion of them. The sample carries 250,000 to 350,000 clones, roughly 86% recorded once. The TCR sequence derives from a woman between 45 and 60 years old with acute or convalescent COVID-19. The sequenced material came from peripheral blood.

The CDR3 bases are TGTGCCAGCAGCAACCCGTCCCGGCGGGAGAAGGGCTACGAGCAGTACTTC. It encodes CASSNPSRREKGYEQYF. V usage is TRBV21-1 and J usage is TRBJ2-7; TRBD2, the table's D call, was not compared with the DNA. TRBV21-1 corresponds to a pseudogene. The CDR3 has 17 residues.